What follows describes a single TCR beta chain. The antigen remains unidentified. One end of the junction varies from germline; a read error may be responsible. This specimen comes from a study of shared clonotypes between healthy human individuals. Study-wide context: Donor composition was two women and a few men, aged 18 to 49. The study's findings and limits: Apart from blood, nothing was sampled; tissue repertoires likely differ.

Germline CDR1 and CDR2: SEHNR and FQNEAQ (reference sequence). CDR3 length equals 19 residues. Donors were Caucasian adults residing in Nashville, Tennessee, USA. Genomic DNA from each subset was divided evenly over several immunoSEQ plates. The data were produced by immunoSEQ multiplex PCR, yet TCRdb's version contains in-frame clones alone and is incomplete. Here the sample spans about 460,000 clones, 75% to 80% being singletons. This receptor was identified in a woman between 40 and 55 years old in good health. Some clones in this sample may be carry-over from other donors' samples. This rearrangement joins TRBV7-9 to TRBJ2-7; 8 nucleotides agree with TRBD1. Sequenced material: PBMCs. CDR3 loop: CASSLAVRTGGLGPYEQYF. CDR3 DNA sequence: TGCGCCAGCAGCTTAGCGGTGAGAACAGGGGGACTGGGGCCCTACGAGCAGTACTTC. Variable domain in full (rest from reference TRBV7-9 and TRBJ2-7): DTGVSQNPRHKITKRGQNVTFRCDPISEHNRLYWYRQTLGQGPEFLTYFQNEAQLEKSRLLSDRFSAERPKGSFSTLEIQRTEQGDSAMYLCASSLAVRTGGLGPYEQYFGPGTRLTVT.